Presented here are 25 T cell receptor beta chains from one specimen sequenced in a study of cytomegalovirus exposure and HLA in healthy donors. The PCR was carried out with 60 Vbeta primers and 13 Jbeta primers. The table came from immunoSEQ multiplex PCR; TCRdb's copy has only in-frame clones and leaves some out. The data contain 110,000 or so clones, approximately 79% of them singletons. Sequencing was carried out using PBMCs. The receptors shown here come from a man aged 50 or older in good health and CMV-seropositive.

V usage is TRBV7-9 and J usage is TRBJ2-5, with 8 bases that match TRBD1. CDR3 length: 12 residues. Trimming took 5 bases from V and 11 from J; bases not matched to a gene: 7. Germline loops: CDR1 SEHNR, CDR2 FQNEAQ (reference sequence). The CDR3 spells CASSVDRGEQYF. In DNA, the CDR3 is TGTGCCAGCAGCGTCGACAGGGGTGAGCAGTACTTC.

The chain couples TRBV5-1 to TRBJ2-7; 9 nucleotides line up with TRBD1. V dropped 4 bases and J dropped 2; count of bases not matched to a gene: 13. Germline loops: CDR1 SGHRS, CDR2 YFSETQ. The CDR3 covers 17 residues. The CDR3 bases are TGCGCCAGCAGCGCTGCTCGGGACAGGGAGATCACCTACGAGCAGTACTTC. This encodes CASSAARDREITYEQYF.

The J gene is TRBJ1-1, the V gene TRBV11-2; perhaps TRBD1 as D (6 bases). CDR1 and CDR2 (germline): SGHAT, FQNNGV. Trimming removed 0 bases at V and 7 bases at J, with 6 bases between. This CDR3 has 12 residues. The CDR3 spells CASSLDRGEAFF. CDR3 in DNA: TGTGCCAGCAGCTTAGACAGGGGTGAAGCTTTCTTT.

The CDR3: CASSQGASSYEQYF. CDR3 sequence (DNA): TGCGCCAGCAGCCAAGGGGCCAGCTCCTACGAGCAGTACTTC. This chain connects TRBV4-3 to TRBJ2-7; D uncertain. The V and J ends lost 1 base and 0 bases respectively, with 7 bases between them. CDR3 size: 14 residues. Germline CDR1 and CDR2: LGHNA and YSLEER.

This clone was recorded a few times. The CDR3, as DNA: TGTGCCAGCAGTTTAAATCTAGCCCTCTCCTACGAGCAGTACTTC. As protein: CASSLNLALSYEQYF. V gene TRBV27 combines with J gene TRBJ2-7; D is possibly TRBD2 (5 bases). Germline loops: CDR1 MNHEY, CDR2 SMNVEV (reference sequence). The CDR3 sequence is 15 residues long. Trimming removed 2 bases at V and 0 bases at J, with 11 bases between.

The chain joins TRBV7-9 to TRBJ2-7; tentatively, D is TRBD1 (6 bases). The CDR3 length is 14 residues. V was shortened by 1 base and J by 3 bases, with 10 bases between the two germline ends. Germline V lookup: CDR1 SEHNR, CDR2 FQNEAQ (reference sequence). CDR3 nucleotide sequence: TGTGCCAGCAGCTTAGTCCAGGGGTTCTACGAGCAGTACTTC. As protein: CASSLVQGFYEQYF.

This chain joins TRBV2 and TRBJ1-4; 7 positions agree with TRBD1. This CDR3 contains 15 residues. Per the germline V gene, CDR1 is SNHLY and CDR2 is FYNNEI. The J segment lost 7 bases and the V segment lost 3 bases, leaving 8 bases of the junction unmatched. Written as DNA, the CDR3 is TGTGCCAGCAGTGAGGCGACAGGGCTTGGTGAAAAACTGTTTTTT. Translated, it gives CASSEATGLGEKLFF.

DNA for the CDR3: TGTGCCAGCAGTTTAAACGCAGGGGGTTACAATCAGCCCCAGCATTTT. This translates into CASSLNAGGYNQPQHF. J is TRBJ1-5 and V is TRBV27, with 7 positions matching TRBD1. From germline, CDR1 is MNHEY and CDR2 SMNVEV (reference sequence). After removal of 2 bases from V and 3 bases from J, the junction contained 7 bases not matched to a gene. This CDR3 region has 16 residues.

The CDR3 coding sequence is TGTGCCAGCAGCTCCCTCGGAGTCGAGCAGTACTTC. It translates to CASSSLGVEQYF. J is TRBJ2-7 and V is TRBV7-2; D remains ambiguous. Germline loops: CDR1 SGHTA, CDR2 FQGNSA. The length of the CDR3 is 12 residues. With 4 bases removed from V and 6 bases from J, the gap between germline ends came to 10 bases.

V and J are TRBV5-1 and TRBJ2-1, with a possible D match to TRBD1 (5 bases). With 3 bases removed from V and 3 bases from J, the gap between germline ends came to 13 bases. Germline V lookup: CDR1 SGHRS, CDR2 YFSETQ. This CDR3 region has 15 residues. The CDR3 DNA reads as TGCGCCAGCAGCTCCTTTTCAGGGAACTACAATGAGCAGTTCTTC. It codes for CASSSFSGNYNEQFF.

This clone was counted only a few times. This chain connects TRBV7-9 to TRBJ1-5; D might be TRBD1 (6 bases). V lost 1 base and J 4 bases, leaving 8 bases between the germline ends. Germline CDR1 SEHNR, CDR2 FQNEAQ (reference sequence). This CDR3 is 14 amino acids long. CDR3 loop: CASSLGGQNQPQHF. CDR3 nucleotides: TGTGCCAGCAGCTTAGGGGGGCAAAATCAGCCCCAGCATTTT.

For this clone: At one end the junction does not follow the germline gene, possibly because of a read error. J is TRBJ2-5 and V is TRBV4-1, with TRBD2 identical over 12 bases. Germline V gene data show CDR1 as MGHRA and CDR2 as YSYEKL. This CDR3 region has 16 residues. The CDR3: CAGSLASGRAQETQYF. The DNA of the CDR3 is TGCGCCGGCAGCCTCGCTAGCGGGAGGGCCCAAGAGACCCAGTACTTC.

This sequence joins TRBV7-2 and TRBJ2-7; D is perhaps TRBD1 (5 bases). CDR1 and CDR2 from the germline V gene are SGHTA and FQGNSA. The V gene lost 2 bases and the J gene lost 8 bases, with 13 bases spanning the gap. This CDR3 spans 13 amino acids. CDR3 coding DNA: TGTGCCAGCAGCTTAAATCGCCAGGGTCAGCAGTACTTC. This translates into CASSLNRQGQQYF.

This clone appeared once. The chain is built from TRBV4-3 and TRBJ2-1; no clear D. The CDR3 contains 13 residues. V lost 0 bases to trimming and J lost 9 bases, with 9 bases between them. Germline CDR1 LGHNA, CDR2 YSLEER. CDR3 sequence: CASSQEVRAEQFF. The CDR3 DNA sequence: TGCGCCAGCAGCCAAGAAGTTCGCGCTGAGCAGTTCTTC.

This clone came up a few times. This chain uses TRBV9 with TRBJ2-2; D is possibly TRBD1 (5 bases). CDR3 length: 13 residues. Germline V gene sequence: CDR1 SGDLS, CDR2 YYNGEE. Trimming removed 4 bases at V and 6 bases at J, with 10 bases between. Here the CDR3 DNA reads TGTGCCAGCAGCCCAGACAGTTCCGGGGAGCTGTTTTTT. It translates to CASSPDSSGELFF.

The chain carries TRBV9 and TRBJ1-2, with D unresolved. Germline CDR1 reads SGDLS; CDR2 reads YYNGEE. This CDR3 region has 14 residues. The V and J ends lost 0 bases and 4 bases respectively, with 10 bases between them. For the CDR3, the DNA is TGTGCCAGCAGCGTAGCGGGGTCCGGCTATGGCTACACCTTC. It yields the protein CASSVAGSGYGYTF. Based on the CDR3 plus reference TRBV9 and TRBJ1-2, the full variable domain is DSGVTQTPKHLITATGQRVTLRCSPRSGDLSVYWYQQSLDQGLQFLIQYYNGEERAKGNILERFSAQQFPDLHSELNLSSLELGDSALYFCASSVAGSGYGYTFGSGTRLTVV.

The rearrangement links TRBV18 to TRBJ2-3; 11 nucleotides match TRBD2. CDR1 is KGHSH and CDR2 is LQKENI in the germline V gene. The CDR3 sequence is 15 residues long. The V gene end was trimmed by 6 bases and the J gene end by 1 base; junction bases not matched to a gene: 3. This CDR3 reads CASSLTSGGTDTQYF. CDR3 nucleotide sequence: TGTGCCAGCTCGCTGACTAGCGGGGGCACAGATACGCAGTATTTT.

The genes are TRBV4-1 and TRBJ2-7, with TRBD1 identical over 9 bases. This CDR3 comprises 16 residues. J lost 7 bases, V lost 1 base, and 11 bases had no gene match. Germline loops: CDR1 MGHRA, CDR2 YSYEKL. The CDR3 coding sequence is TGCGCCAGCAGCCAAGGGGCCCGGGACAGGGTTGAGGAGCAGTACTTC. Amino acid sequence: CASSQGARDRVEEQYF.

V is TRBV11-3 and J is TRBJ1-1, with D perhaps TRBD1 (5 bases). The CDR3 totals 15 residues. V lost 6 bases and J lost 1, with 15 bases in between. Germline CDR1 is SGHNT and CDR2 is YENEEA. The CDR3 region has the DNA TGTGCCAGCAGTCCGCGCGCAGGGTCGAACACTGAAGCTTTCTTT. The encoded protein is CASSPRAGSNTEAFF.

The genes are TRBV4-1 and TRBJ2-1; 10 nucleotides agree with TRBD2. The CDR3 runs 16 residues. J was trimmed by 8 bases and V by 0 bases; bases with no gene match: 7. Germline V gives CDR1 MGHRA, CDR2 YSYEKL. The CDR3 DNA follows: TGCGCCAGCAGCCAAGATCCAGCGGGAGGGCCTTATGAGCAGTTCTTC. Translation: CASSQDPAGGPYEQFF.

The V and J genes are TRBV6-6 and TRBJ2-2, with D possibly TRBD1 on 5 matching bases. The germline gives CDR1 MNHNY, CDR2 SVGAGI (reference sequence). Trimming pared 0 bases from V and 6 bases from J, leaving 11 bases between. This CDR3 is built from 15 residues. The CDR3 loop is CASSYSATGAGELFF. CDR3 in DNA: TGTGCCAGCAGTTACTCCGCAACAGGAGCCGGGGAGCTGTTTTTT.

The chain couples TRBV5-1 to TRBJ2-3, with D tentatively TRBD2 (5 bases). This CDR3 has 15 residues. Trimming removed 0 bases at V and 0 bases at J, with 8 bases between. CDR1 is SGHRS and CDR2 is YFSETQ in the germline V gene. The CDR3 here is CASSLGRTSTDTQYF. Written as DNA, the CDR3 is TGCGCCAGCAGCTTGGGACGGACTAGCACAGATACGCAGTATTTT.

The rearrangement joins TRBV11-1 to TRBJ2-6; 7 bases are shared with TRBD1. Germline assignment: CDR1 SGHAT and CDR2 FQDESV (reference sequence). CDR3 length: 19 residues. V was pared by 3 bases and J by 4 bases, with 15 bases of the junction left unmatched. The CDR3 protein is CASSLTGIGGALGANVLTF. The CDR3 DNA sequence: TGTGCCAGCAGCTTGACTGGTATAGGGGGCGCGTTAGGGGCCAACGTCCTGACTTTC.

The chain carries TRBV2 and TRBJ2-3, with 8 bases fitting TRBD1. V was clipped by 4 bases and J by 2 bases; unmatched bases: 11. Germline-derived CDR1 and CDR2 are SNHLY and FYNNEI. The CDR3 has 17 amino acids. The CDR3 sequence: CASSGGQGLYPTDTQYF. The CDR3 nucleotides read TGTGCCAGCAGTGGTGGACAGGGCCTATATCCCACAGATACGCAGTATTTT.

CDR3 sequence: CASGDYEQYF. The CDR3 bases are TGTGCCAGTGGAGACTACGAGCAGTACTTC. The V and J genes are TRBV19 and TRBJ2-7; D is undetermined. Trimming left V 8 bases short and J 3 bases short, with 5 bases between. CDR3 length: 10 residues. The germline gives CDR1 LNHDA, CDR2 SQIVND (reference sequence).